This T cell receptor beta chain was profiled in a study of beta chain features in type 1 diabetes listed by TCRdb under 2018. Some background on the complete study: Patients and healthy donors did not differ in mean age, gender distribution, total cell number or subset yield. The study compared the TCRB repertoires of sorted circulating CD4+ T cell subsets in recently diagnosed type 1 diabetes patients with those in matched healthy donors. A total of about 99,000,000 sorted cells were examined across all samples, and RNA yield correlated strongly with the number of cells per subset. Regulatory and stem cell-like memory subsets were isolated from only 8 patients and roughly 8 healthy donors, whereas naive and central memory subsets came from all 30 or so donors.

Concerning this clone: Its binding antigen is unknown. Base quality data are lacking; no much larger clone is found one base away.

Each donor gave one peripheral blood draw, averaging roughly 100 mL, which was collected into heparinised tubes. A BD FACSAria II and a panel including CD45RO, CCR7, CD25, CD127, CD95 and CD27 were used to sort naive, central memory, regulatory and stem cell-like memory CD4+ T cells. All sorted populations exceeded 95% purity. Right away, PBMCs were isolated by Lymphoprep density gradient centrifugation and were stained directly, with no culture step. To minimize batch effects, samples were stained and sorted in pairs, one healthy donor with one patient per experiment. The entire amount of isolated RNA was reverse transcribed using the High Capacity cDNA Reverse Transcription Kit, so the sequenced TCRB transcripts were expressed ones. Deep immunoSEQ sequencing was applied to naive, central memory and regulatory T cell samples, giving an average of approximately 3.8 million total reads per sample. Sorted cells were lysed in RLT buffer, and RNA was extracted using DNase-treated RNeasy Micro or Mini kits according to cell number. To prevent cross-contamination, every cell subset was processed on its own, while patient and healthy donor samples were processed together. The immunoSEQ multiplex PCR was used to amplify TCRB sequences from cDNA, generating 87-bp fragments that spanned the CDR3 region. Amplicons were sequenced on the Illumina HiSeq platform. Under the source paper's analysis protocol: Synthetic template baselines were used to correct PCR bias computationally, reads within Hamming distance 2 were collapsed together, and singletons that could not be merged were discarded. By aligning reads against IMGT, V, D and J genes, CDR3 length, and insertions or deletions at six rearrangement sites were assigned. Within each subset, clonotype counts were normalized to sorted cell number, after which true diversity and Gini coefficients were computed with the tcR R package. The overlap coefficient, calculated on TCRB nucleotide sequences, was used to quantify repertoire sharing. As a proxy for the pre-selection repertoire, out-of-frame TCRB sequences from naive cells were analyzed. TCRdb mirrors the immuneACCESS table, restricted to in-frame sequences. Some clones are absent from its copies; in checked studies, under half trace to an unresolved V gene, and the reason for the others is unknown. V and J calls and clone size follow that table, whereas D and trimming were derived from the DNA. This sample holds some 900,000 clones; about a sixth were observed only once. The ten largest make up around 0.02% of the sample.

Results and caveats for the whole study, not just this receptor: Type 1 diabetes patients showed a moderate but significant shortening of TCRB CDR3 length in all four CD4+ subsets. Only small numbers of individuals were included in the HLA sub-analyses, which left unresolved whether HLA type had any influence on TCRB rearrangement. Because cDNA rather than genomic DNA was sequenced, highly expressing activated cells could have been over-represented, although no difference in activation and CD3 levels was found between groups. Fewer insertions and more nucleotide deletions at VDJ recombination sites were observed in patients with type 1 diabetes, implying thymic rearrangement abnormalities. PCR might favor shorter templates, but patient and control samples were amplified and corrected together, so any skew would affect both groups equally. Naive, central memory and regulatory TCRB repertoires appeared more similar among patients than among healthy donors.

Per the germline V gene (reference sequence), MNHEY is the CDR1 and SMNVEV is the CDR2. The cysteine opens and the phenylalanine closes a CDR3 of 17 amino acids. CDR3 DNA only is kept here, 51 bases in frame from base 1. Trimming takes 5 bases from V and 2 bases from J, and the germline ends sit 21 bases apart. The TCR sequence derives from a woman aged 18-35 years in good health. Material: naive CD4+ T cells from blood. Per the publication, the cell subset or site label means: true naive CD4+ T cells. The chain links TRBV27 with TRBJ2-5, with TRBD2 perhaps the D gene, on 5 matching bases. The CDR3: CASSRFIQRNLQETQYF. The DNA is TGTGCCAGCAGTCGCTTCATCCAGCGGAACCTTCAAGAGACCCAGTACTTC.